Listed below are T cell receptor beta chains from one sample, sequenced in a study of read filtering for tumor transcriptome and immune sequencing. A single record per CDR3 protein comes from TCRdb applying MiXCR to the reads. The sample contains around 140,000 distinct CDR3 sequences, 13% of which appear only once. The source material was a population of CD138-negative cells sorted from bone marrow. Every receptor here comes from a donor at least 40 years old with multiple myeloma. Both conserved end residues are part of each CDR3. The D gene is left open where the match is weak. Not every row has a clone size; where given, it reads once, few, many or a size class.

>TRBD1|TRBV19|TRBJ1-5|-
TGTGCCAGTAGTATGGGGAACAGGGGGCTCCAGCCCCAGCATTTT
CASSMGNRGLQPQHF
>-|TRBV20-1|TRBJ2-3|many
TGCAGTGCTACAAGACTGGGCTCAAGGGGCACAGATACGCAGTATTTT
CSATRLGSRGTDTQYF
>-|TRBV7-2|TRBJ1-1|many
TGTGCCAGCAGCATACTTCTCGGTTTGAACACTGAAGCTTTCTTT
CASSILLGLNTEAFF
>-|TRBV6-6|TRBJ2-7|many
TGTGCCAGCAGTCCCGGGAGCGCCTACGAGCAGTACTTC
CASSPGSAYEQYF
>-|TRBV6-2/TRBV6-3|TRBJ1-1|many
TGTGCCAGCAGTCGAACCCACACTGAAGCTTTCTTT
CASSRTHTEAFF
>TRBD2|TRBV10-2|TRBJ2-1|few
TGCGCCAGCAGTGAGTATCCGGGAGGAAGCTCCTACAATGAGCAGTTCTTC
CASSEYPGGSSYNEQFF
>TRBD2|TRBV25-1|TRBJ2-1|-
TGTGCCAGCAGTGGTCCGGGACTAGCGGTATACAATGAGCAGTTCTTC
CASSGPGLAVYNEQFF
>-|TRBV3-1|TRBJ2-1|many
TGTGCCAGCGGCCGGGGAAGAGGCTCCTACAATGAGCAGTTCTTC
CASGRGRGSYNEQFF
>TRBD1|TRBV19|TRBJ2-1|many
TGTGCCAGTAGTAAAGGCGGGTGGACAGGGGGCCTTGTAAATGAGCAGTTCTTC
CASSKGGWTGGLVNEQFF
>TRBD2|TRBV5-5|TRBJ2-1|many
TGTGCCAGCAGCTTGGGGACTAGTCCCTCCCATGAGCAGTTCTTC
CASSLGTSPSHEQFF
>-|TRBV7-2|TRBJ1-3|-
TGTGCCAGCAGCCCTGAGGGGGTTGTCGGAAACATCATATATTTT
CASSPEGVVGNIIYF
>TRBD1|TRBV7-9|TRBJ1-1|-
TGTGCCAGCAGCTCGACAGGGGGCGAGAAAACTGAAGCTTTCTTT
CASSSTGGEKTEAFF
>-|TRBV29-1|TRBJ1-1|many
TGCAGCGTAATCGACGGGTTGAACACTGAAGCTTTCTTT
CSVIDGLNTEAFF
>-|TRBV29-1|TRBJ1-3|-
TGCAGCGTTGAAGACCACAGGGCTGGAAACACCATATATTTT
CSVEDHRAGNTIYF
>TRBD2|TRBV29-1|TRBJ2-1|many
TGCTCGCTAGCGGGAGGGCTAGAGACCTACAATGAGCAGTTCTTC
CSLAGGLETYNEQFF
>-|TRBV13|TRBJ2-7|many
TGTGCCAGCAGCTTAGGCGGGGGGCCCGACGAGCAGTACTTC
CASSLGGGPDEQYF
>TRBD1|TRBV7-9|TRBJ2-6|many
TGTGCCAGCAGGTCCGGTGACAGGGGAGGCTCTGGGGCCAACGTCCTGACTTTC
CASRSGDRGGSGANVLTF
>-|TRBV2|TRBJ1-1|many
TGTGCCAGCAGTGAAGTGTACCGGGAAGCTTTCTTT
CASSEVYREAFF
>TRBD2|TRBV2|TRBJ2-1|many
TGTGCCAGCAGTGAAGGGGCGGGAGTCCTGAACAATGAGCAGTTCTTC
CASSEGAGVLNNEQFF
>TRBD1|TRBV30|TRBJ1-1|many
TGTGCCTTCTCCGGGACAGGGATTGGAAAAGCTTTCTTT
CAFSGTGIGKAFF
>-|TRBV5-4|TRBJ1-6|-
TGTGCCAGCAGCTTGGGGCAGGGGATCGACTCACCCCTCCACTTT
CASSLGQGIDSPLHF
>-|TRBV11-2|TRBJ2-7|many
TGTGCCAGCAGCGTTGCCGATAGGAGCTCCTACGAGCAGTACTTC
CASSVADRSSYEQYF
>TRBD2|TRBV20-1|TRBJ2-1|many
TGCAGTGCCCAGGGACTAGCTAATTCTTACAATGAGCAGTTCTTC
CSAQGLANSYNEQFF
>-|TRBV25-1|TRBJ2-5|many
TGTGCCAGCAGTATCGTAGGAGGCCAAGAGACCCAGTACTTC
CASSIVGGQETQYF
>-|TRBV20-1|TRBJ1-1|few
TGCAGTGCTAGACCCTTGGGCAGGCTGAACACTGAAGCTTTCTTT
CSARPLGRLNTEAFF
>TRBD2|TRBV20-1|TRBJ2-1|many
TGCAGTGCTGTAAGACTAGCGGGACCCTACAATGAGCAGTTCTTC
CSAVRLAGPYNEQFF
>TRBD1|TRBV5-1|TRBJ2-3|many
TGCGCCAGCAGCTTGACAGGGGAAAGCGTTACGCAGTATTTT
CASSLTGESVTQYF
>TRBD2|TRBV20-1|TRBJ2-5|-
TGCAGTGCTAGGAAGGGAGGGGAGACCCAGTACTTC
CSARKGGETQYF
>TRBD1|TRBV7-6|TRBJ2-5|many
TGTGCCAGCAGCTTAGCGCGAGGCAGGGGGGAGACCCAGTACTTC
CASSLARGRGETQYF
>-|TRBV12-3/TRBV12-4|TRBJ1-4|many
TGTGCCTCTCATTCCGGTGGCCTTAATGAAAAACTGTTTTTT
CASHSGGLNEKLFF
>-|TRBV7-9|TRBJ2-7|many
TGTGCCAGCAGCTTGGGGGTCAAGGCCTTCTACGAGCAGTACTTC
CASSLGVKAFYEQYF
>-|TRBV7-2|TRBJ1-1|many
TGTGCCAGCAGCTTAGTATCGATGCCTGAAGCTTTCTTT
CASSLVSMPEAFF
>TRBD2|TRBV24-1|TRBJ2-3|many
TGTGCCACCAGTGTTGGCGGGAGAATGGCTGATACGCAGTATTTT
CATSVGGRMADTQYF
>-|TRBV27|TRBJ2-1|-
TGTGCCAGCAGTCCCGGACACCCCATTTACAATGAGCAGTTCTTC
CASSPGHPIYNEQFF
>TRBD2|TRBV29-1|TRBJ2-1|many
TGCAGCGTTGTTAGGACTAGCGGGAGTAATGAGCAGTTCTTC
CSVVRTSGSNEQFF
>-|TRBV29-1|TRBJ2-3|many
TGCAGTGGTTACGGCACAGATACGCAGTATTTT
CSGYGTDTQYF
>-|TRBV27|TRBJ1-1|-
TGTGCCAGCAGTCCTATCCTGACACAGAACACTGAAGCTTTCTTT
CASSPILTQNTEAFF
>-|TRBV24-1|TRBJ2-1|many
TGTGCCACCAGGGACAGCTCCTACAATGAGCAGTTCTTC
CATRDSSYNEQFF
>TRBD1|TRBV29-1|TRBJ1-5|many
TGCAGCGTAGGACAGGGAGGTGGACAGCCCCAGCATTTT
CSVGQGGGQPQHF
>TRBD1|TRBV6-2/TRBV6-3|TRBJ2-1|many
TGTGCCAGCAGTTTCGACAGGGTAGAGCGGATTAGCTCCTACAATGAGCAGTTCTTC
CASSFDRVERISSYNEQFF
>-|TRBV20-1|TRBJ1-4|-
TGCAGTGCAATGACCTCGACTAATGAAAAACTGTTTTTT
CSAMTSTNEKLFF
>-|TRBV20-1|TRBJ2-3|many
TGCAGTACTCTCACACCTAGGAGAGGGACTGGGGGAGATACGCAGTATTTT
CSTLTPRRGTGGDTQYF
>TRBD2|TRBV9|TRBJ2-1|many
TGTGCCAGCAGCGTACCCAAACCGGGACTAGCGGGAGGGCTGCAAGAGCAGTTCTTC
CASSVPKPGLAGGLQEQFF
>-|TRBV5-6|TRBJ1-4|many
TGTGCCAGCAGCTTGGCTGGGGTAGAGAACGAAAAACTGTTTTTT
CASSLAGVENEKLFF
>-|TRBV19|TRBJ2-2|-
TGTGCCAGTAGTATTAGGAGAGAAGTAGCCGGGGAGCTGTTTTTT
CASSIRREVAGELFF
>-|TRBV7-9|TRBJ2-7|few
TGTGCCAGCAGCTTAGGTGAATGGGACACCTCCTACGGGCAGTACTTC
CASSLGEWDTSYGQYF
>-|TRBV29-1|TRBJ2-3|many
TGCAGCGTACGGAGGGGGCAAGAAGATACGCAGTATTTT
CSVRRGQEDTQYF
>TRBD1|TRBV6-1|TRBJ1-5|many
TGTGCCAGCAGGACACGACAGGGAAGCAATCAGCCCCAGCATTTT
CASRTRQGSNQPQHF
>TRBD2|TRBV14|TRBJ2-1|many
TGTGCCAGCAGCAAGACTAGCGGGAGTGAATATGAGCAGTTCTTC
CASSKTSGSEYEQFF
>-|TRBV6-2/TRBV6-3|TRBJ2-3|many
TGTGCCAGCAGCCGGCTAGCGACCCTGACAGATACGCAGTATTTT
CASSRLATLTDTQYF
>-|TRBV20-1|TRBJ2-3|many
TGCAGTGCTAGTCTAGGGGCGGGGGATACGCAGTATTTT
CSASLGAGDTQYF
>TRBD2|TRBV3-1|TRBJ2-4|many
TGTGCCAGCAGCAAGCCGGGACTAGCGGGAGCTTACTTC
CASSKPGLAGAYF
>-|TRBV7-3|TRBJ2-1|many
TGTGCCAGCAGCTTAGGACCACCTCGTAATGACTACAATGAGCAGTTCTTC
CASSLGPPRNDYNEQFF
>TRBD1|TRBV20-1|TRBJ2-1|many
TGCAGTGCTAGAGAGGCAGGGGGCTTGGTTTATGAGCAGTTCTTC
CSAREAGGLVYEQFF
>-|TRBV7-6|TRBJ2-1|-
TGTGCCAGCAGCTTAGGAGGGTTGGGGGATGAGCAGTTCTTC
CASSLGGLGDEQFF
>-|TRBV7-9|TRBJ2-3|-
TGTGCCAGCAGCGGGGACTTTTCTAGCACAGATACGCAGTATTTT
CASSGDFSSTDTQYF
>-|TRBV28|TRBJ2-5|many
TGTGCCAGCGGGCAGACCCTCCAAGAGACCCAGTACTTC
CASGQTLQETQYF
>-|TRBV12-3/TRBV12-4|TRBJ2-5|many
TGTGCCAGCAGTATGCGCCGGGGATCAGAGACCCAGTACTTC
CASSMRRGSETQYF
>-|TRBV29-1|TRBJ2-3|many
TGCAGCGTTGCGACAGATACGCAGTATTTT
CSVATDTQYF